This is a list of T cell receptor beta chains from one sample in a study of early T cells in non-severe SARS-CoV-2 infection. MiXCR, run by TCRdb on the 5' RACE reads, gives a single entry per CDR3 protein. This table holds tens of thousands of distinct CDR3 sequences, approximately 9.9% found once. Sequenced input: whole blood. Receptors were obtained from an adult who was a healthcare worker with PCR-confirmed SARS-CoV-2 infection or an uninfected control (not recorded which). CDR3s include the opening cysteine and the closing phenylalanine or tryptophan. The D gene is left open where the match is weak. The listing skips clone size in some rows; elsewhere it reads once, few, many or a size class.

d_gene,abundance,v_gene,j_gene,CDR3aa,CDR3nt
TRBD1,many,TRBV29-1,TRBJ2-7,CSVRTGMGVVYEQYF,TGCAGCGTACGGACAGGGATGGGAGTTGTATACGAGCAGTACTTC
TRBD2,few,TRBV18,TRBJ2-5,CASSIGLAQETQYF,TGTGCCAGCTCAATCGGACTAGCCCAAGAGACCCAGTACTTC
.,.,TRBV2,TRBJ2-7,CAGTLGGQDYEQYF,TGTGCCGGGACCCTCGGGGGACAAGACTACGAGCAGTACTTC
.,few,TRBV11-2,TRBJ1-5,CASSLGRINQPQHF,TGTGCCAGCAGCTTAGGACGGATAAATCAGCCCCAGCATTTT
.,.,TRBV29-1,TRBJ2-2,CSVGMVGELFF,TGCAGCGTTGGGATGGTCGGGGAGCTGTTTTTT
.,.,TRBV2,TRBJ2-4,CASRTTLAKNIQYF,TGTGCCAGCAGGACCACACTAGCCAAAAACATTCAGTACTTC
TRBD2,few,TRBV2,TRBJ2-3,CASVLAGLSTDTQYF,TGTGCCAGCGTGTTAGCGGGGTTATCCACAGATACGCAGTATTTT
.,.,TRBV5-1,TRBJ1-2,CASSPEMGLDYGYTF,TGCGCCAGCAGCCCTGAGATGGGGCTTGACTATGGCTACACCTTC
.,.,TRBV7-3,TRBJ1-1,CASSLTGDGEAFF,TGTGCCAGCAGCTTAACTGGGGACGGAGAAGCTTTCTTT
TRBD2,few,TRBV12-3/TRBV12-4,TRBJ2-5,CASSFAGGRETQYF,TGTGCCAGCAGTTTTGCGGGGGGGCGAGAGACCCAGTACTTC
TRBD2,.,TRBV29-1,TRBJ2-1,CSGRLAGGGDEQFF,TGCAGCGGCCGGTTGGCGGGGGGTGGAGATGAGCAGTTCTTC
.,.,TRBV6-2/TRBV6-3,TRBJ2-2,CASSYLIGAGELFF,TGTGCCAGCAGTTACCTAATAGGGGCCGGGGAGCTGTTTTTT
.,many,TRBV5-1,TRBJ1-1,CASSLGGQNTEAFF,TGCGCCAGCAGCTTAGGGGGGCAGAACACTGAAGCTTTCTTT
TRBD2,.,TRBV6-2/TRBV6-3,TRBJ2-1,CASSSRTSGVSSYNEQFF,TGTGCCAGCAGTTCCCGGACTAGCGGGGTGAGCTCCTACAATGAGCAGTTCTTC
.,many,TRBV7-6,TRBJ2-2,CASSSRETGELFF,TGTGCCAGCAGCTCCAGGGAAACCGGGGAGCTGTTTTTT
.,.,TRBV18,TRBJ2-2,CASSPIWIPGELFF,TGTGCCAGCTCACCGATATGGATCCCCGGGGAGCTGTTTTTT
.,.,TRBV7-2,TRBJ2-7,CASSPSWAYYEQYF,TGTGCCAGCAGCCCTTCCTGGGCTTACTACGAGCAGTACTTC
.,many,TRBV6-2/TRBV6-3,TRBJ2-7,CASSYRTDAYEQYF,TGTGCCAGCAGTTACCGGACAGACGCCTACGAGCAGTACTTC
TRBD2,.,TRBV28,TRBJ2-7,CASSLSAGYPSYEQYF,TGTGCCAGCAGTTTATCAGCGGGATATCCCTCCTACGAGCAGTACTTC
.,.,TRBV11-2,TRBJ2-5,CASSRVWETQYF,TGTGCCAGCAGCCGGGTGTGGGAGACCCAGTACTTC
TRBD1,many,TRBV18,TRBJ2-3,CASSPGQGAGDTQYF,TGTGCCAGCTCACCGGGACAGGGGGCCGGAGATACGCAGTATTTT
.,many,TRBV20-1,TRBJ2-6,CSARAMDSPSGANVLTF,TGCAGTGCTAGAGCTATGGACAGCCCCTCTGGGGCCAACGTCCTGACTTTC
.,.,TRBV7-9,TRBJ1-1,CASSLGVGGEAFF,TGTGCCAGCAGCTTAGGAGTGGGCGGTGAAGCTTTCTTT
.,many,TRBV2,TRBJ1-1,CAITGGTNTEAFF,TGTGCCATCACGGGGGGGACGAACACTGAAGCTTTCTTT
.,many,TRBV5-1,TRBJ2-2,CASSLEGSTGELFF,TGCGCCAGCAGTTTGGAAGGGAGCACCGGGGAGCTGTTTTTT
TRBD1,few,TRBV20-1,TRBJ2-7,CSARSPTGLEQYF,TGCAGTGCTAGATCACCGACAGGGCTAGAGCAGTACTTC
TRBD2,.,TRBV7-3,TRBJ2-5,CASSSGLAGVQETQYF,TGTGCCAGCAGCTCAGGACTAGCGGGGGTACAAGAGACCCAGTACTTC
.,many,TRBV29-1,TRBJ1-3,CSVSSATGNTIYF,TGCAGCGTCTCCTCCGCGACAGGAAACACCATATATTTT
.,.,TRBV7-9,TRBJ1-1,CASSLDDTEAFF,TGTGCCAGCAGCTTAGATGACACTGAAGCTTTCTTT
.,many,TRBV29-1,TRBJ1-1,CSARRETEAFF,TGCAGCGCTCGCAGGGAAACTGAAGCTTTCTTT
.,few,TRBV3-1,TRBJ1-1,CASSQRGTAFF,TGTGCCAGCAGCCAACGGGGCACAGCTTTCTTT
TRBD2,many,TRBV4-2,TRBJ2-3,CASSQHGGTSLRSPDTQYF,TGTGCCAGCAGCCAACACGGCGGGACTAGCTTACGCTCACCAGATACGCAGTATTTT
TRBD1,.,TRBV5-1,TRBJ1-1,CASGDRDTEAFF,TGCGCCAGCGGCGACAGGGACACTGAAGCTTTCTTT
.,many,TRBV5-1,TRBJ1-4,CASSFATSESEKLFF,TGCGCCAGCAGCTTTGCGACGAGCGAGAGTGAAAAACTGTTTTTT
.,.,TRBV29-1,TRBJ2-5,CSVEGTEGTQYF,TGCAGCGTTGAGGGGACCGAGGGGACCCAGTACTTC
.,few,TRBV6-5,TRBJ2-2,CASSPRLAAGTGELFF,TGTGCCAGCAGCCCCAGGCTGGCCGCGGGAACCGGGGAGCTGTTTTTT
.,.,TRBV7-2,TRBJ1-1,CASSLVSLTVNTEAFF,TGTGCCAGCAGCTTAGTAAGCCTCACTGTGAACACTGAAGCTTTCTTT
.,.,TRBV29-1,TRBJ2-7,CSVAPDSYEQYF,TGCAGCGTTGCACCGGACAGCTACGAGCAGTACTTC
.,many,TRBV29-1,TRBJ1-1,CSVEVVRNTEAFF,TGCAGCGTTGAAGTAGTCAGGAACACTGAAGCTTTCTTT
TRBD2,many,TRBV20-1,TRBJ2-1,CSASSSQRGLNEQFF,TGCAGTGCTAGTTCCTCCCAGCGGGGGCTCAATGAGCAGTTCTTC
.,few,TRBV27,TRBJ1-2,CASSSGSNYGYTF,TGTGCCAGCAGTTCGGGCAGTAACTATGGCTACACCTTC
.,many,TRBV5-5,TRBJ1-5,CASSLVPERQPQHF,TGTGCCAGCAGCTTGGTCCCGGAGAGACAGCCCCAGCATTTT
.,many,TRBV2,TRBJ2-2,CASSVVAARMNTGELFF,TGTGCCAGCAGTGTCGTCGCAGCAAGAATGAACACCGGGGAGCTGTTTTTT
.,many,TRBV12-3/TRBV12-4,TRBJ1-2,CASSSQGGGYTF,TGTGCCAGCAGTTCTCAAGGAGGTGGCTACACCTTC
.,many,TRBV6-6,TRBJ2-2,CASNLGNTGELFF,TGTGCCAGCAACCTGGGGAACACCGGGGAGCTGTTTTTT
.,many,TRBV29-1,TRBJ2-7,CSVKAPGLFSEQYF,TGCAGCGTAAAGGCACCGGGACTCTTCTCCGAGCAGTACTTC
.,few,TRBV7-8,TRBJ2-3,CASSLGGRASTDTQYF,TGTGCCAGCAGCTTAGGTGGCAGGGCTAGCACAGATACGCAGTATTTT
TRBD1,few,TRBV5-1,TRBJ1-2,CASNQGQGYGYTF,TGCGCCAGCAACCAAGGACAGGGGTATGGCTACACCTTC
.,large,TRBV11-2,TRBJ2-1,CASSLVPTMITYEQFF,TGTGCCAGCAGCTTAGTTCCTACTATGATCACGTATGAGCAGTTCTTC
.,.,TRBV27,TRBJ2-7,CASSFSAGYEQYF,TGTGCCAGCAGTTTTTCGGCGGGCTACGAGCAGTACTTC
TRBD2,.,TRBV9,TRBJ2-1,CASSVRLAGGGNEQFF,TGTGCCAGCAGCGTCCGACTAGCGGGGGGAGGGAATGAGCAGTTCTTC
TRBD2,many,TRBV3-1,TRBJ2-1,CASSQETSGGAYNEQFF,TGTGCCAGCAGCCAAGAGACTAGCGGGGGGGCCTACAATGAGCAGTTCTTC
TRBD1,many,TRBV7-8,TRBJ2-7,CASSLSGTGGYEQYF,TGTGCCAGCAGCTTATCCGGGACAGGGGGCTACGAGCAGTACTTC
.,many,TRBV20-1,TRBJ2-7,CSARGQSPNEQYF,TGCAGTGCTAGGGGGCAGTCCCCCAACGAGCAGTACTTC
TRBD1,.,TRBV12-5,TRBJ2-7,CASGRDRESEQYF,TGTGCTAGTGGACGGGACAGGGAGAGCGAGCAGTACTTC
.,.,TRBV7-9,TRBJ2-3,CASSGRSDTQYF,TGTGCCAGCAGTGGCAGGTCAGATACGCAGTATTTT